Following are 14 T cell receptor beta chains from one sample sequenced in a study of blood T cell repertoires in COVID-19 (TCRdb year 2020). Libraries were made using the immunoSEQ multiplex PCR assay. Here the immuneACCESS table is served through TCRdb, limited to in-frame sequences with V and J called. Missing clones are a known gap in these copies; in checked studies unresolved V genes cover under half, and the rest lacks a known reason. The sample yields 95,000 to 150,000 clones; 65% to 85% were counted once. Of the sample, approximately 18% falls within the top ten clones. Source material: peripheral blood. The origin of the receptors is a man aged 30 to 45 with COVID-19, enrolled during active disease.

The rearrangement uses TRBV3-1 (or the pseudogene TRBV3-2) and TRBJ2-1; D gene uncertain. Germline V gives CDR1 LGHDT, CDR2 YNNKEL (reference sequence). The CDR3 extends over 16 amino acids. The germline V and J ends were trimmed by 0 bases and 8 bases, with 17 bases remaining between them. The CDR3 is CASSQEGHSDVDEQFF. The CDR3 nucleotides read TGTGCCAGCAGCCAAGAGGGCCACAGTGACGTGGATGAGCAGTTCTTC.

As concerns this clone: At one end the junction does not follow the germline gene, possibly because of a read error. The V and J genes are TRBV6-6 and TRBJ1-2; 8 nucleotides line up with TRBD1. The CDR3 spans 12 residues. In germline, CDR1 is MNHNY, CDR2 SVGAGI (reference sequence). The CDR3 reads CASSNLGTGLAF. The CDR3 nucleotides read TGTGCCAGCAGTAACCTCGGGACAGGACTGGCCTTC.

The chain is built from TRBV9 and TRBJ2-7, with D tentatively TRBD2 (6 bases). CDR1 and CDR2 (germline): SGDLS, YYNGEE. The V and J ends lost 1 base and 2 bases respectively, with 16 bases between them. The CDR3 loop spans 16 amino acids. The CDR3 sequence is CASSVHPLAPTYEQYF. CDR3 sequence (DNA): TGTGCCAGCAGCGTACACCCTCTAGCGCCTACCTACGAGCAGTACTTC.

The sample holds a few counts of this clone. The rearrangement joins TRBV28 to TRBJ2-7; TRBD2 agrees at 13 bases. J gave up 3 bases and V 6 bases, and 5 bases lay outside the gene matches. Germline V gene lookup returns CDR1 MDHEN and CDR2 SYDVKM. The CDR3 has 15 residues. The CDR3 sequence: CASSPGTSGIYEQYF. CDR3 nucleotide sequence: TGTGCCAGCAGCCCAGGGACTAGCGGGATCTACGAGCAGTACTTC.

The chain carries TRBV5-1 and TRBJ2-1, with TRBD2 identical over 10 bases. There are 19 residues in the CDR3. Germline assignment: CDR1 SGHRS and CDR2 YFSETQ. The V gene end was trimmed by 3 bases and the J gene end by 6 bases; junction bases not matched to a gene: 18. The CDR3 coding sequence is TGCGCCAGCAGCTCCCGGACAGGGTGGCTAGCGGGAGTTGGCAATGAGCAGTTCTTC. Its protein is CASSSRTGWLAGVGNEQFF.

The chain uses TRBV19 and TRBJ1-2; 7 bases are a match to TRBD1. Germline trimming cut 7 bases from V and 5 bases from J; bases unmatched to any gene: 7. Looked up from germline, CDR1 is LNHDA and CDR2 is SQIVND (reference sequence). The CDR3 contains 13 residues. CDR3 DNA: TGTGCCAGTATGGATACAGGGGATTATGGCTACACCTTC. Translated, it gives CASMDTGDYGYTF.

In its sample, this clone was seen a few times. The chain links TRBV11-3 to TRBJ2-7; 15 nucleotides align to TRBD2. The germline V gene encodes CDR1 SGHNT and CDR2 YENEEA. The CDR3 is 17 amino acids. J lost 6 bases, V lost 5 bases, and 11 bases had no gene match. CDR3 coding DNA: TGTGCCAGCAGCCCCGGGACTAGCGGGAGGAATCTGCCCGAGCAGTACTTC. It is translated as CASSPGTSGRNLPEQYF.

Here the CDR3 DNA reads TGTGCCAGTGGGAGGGCGGGGAACACAGATACGCAGTATTTT. Amino acids: CASGRAGNTDTQYF. This chain links TRBV7-2 with TRBJ2-3; 7 bases agree with TRBD2. The CDR3 covers 14 residues. V was pared by 9 bases and J by 2 bases, with 8 bases of the junction left unmatched. Germline loops: CDR1 SGHTA, CDR2 FQGNSA.

This clone has a single count. The V call is TRBV24-1, the J call TRBJ1-1, with a weak D call TRBD1 (5 bases). V was trimmed by 4 bases and J by 5 bases, leaving 13 bases between them. Per germline, CDR1 KGHDR and CDR2 SFDVKD. The length of the CDR3 is 14 residues. The CDR3 spells CATSESQGGTEAFF. The DNA of the CDR3 is TGTGCCACCAGTGAAAGCCAGGGAGGTACTGAAGCTTTCTTT.

The V and J genes are TRBV6-5 and TRBJ1-1; no definite D call. The CDR3 is made up of 13 amino acids. Looked up from germline, CDR1 is MNHEY and CDR2 is SVGAGI. The V end lost 6 bases, the J end lost 4 bases, and 12 bases lay between the germline ends. Here the CDR3 DNA reads TGTGCCAGCAGGTCCCGAGATACCACTGAAGCTTTCTTT. Amino acid sequence: CASRSRDTTEAFF.

The rearrangement links TRBV19 to TRBJ2-3; 8 nucleotides agree with TRBD2. The CDR3 contains 13 residues. Germline V gene lookup returns CDR1 LNHDA and CDR2 SQIVND (reference sequence). With 6 bases clipped from V and 5 bases from J, the junction kept 4 bases outside the gene matches. The CDR3 protein is CASSGGAIDTQYF. The CDR3 nucleotides read TGTGCCAGTAGCGGGGGGGCTATAGATACGCAGTATTTT.

V and J are TRBV28 and TRBJ2-1, with D possibly TRBD2 on 7 matching bases. From germline, CDR1 is MDHEN and CDR2 SYDVKM. With 9 bases removed from V and 4 bases from J, the gap between germline ends came to 13 bases. The CDR3 is made up of 13 amino acids. The CDR3 DNA reads TGTGCCAGTTCGAGGGGGGGGTACAATGAGCAGTTCTTC. It is translated as CASSRGGYNEQFF.

The CDR3 DNA is TGTGCCAGCAGCCCTTCCGGGACAGGGGGATTGCGAGGCTACACCTTC. Translating it yields CASSPSGTGGLRGYTF. V usage is TRBV3-1 (or the pseudogene TRBV3-2) and J usage is TRBJ1-2, with 11 bases aligning to TRBD1. V was pared by 4 bases and J by 8 bases, with 12 bases of the junction left unmatched. The CDR3 has 16 residues. The germline gives CDR1 LGHDT, CDR2 YNNKEL (reference sequence).

This clone appeared many times. The rearrangement links TRBV28 to TRBJ1-2; D call uncertain. Trimming stripped 3 bases from V and 0 bases from J, with 2 bases between. Germline V gene sequence: CDR1 MDHEN, CDR2 SYDVKM. This CDR3 is built from 12 residues. The CDR3, as DNA: TGTGCCAGCAGTTTCTCTAACTATGGCTACACCTTC. Its protein product is CASSFSNYGYTF.